These T cell receptor beta chains were read from a single sample in a study of T cell changes during pregnancy in multiple sclerosis. Only in-frame clones appear in the TCRdb table, and some are missing; sequencing was by immunoSEQ multiplex PCR. The sample holds tens of thousands of clones; 90% are singletons and the top ten take roughly 6.5%. The sample consisted of peripheral blood, taken in the third trimester of pregnancy. The receptors derive from a female donor in good health, enrolled as a control in a pregnancy study. The CDR3 runs from the conserved cysteine through the conserved F or W. D genes are given only for firm matches. Clone size is given for some rows only: seen once, a few or many times, or a class if the clone is expanded.

J	V	D	size	CDR3	DNA
TRBJ2-1	TRBV28	TRBD1	NA	CASSQGDEQFF	TGTGCCAGCAGCCAGGGGGATGAGCAGTTCTTC
TRBJ1-4	TRBV18	NA	NA	CASSPGGDREKLFF	TGTGCCAGCTCACCAGGGGGCGATCGGGAAAAACTGTTTTTT
TRBJ2-5	TRBV29-1	NA	once	CSVEPGETQYF	TGCAGCGTTGAACCGGGGGAGACCCAGTACTTC
TRBJ2-3	TRBV30	NA	NA	CAWRGRPPTDTQYF	TGTGCCTGGAGAGGGAGGCCGCCCACAGATACGCAGTATTTT
TRBJ2-1	TRBV11-3	TRBD2	NA	CASSLAAAGDYNEQFF	TGTGCCAGCAGCCTCGCGGCAGCGGGGGATTACAATGAGCAGTTCTTC
TRBJ2-3	TRBV6-1	TRBD1	NA	CAAKTGTGYTDTQYF	TGTGCCGCGAAGACCGGGACAGGGTACACAGATACGCAGTATTTT
TRBJ1-1	TRBV25-1	NA	NA	CASTLNTEAFF	TGTGCCAGCACATTGAACACTGAAGCTTTCTTT
TRBJ2-7	TRBV6-5	TRBD2	NA	CASRGTTSTYEQYF	TGTGCCAGCAGAGGGACTACCTCAACCTACGAGCAGTACTTC
TRBJ2-7	TRBV4-1	TRBD2	NA	CASSPRRMREGSNEQYF	TGCGCCAGCAGCCCCCGGAGGATGCGGGAGGGTTCCAACGAGCAGTACTTC
TRBJ2-7	TRBV27	TRBD1	NA	CASSLGRQGYEQYF	TGTGCCAGCAGTTTAGGTAGACAGGGTTACGAGCAGTACTTC
TRBJ1-3	TRBV4-3	NA	NA	CASSQVGLGNTIYF	TGCGCCAGCAGCCAGGTGGGCTTGGGAAACACCATATATTTT
TRBJ2-7	TRBV4-3	NA	NA	CASSQDGGNEQYF	TGCGCCAGCAGCCAAGATGGCGGGAACGAGCAGTACTTC
TRBJ1-1	TRBV30	NA	NA	CAWSVADRWNTEAFF	TGTGCCTGGAGTGTGGCTGACAGGTGGAACACTGAAGCTTTCTTT
TRBJ1-2	TRBV30	TRBD1	NA	CAWTPRDRGNYGYTF	TGTGCCTGGACCCCTCGGGACAGGGGAAACTATGGCTACACCTTC
TRBJ2-7	TRBV30	NA	NA	CAWSVWSPGSREQYF	TGTGCCTGGAGTGTTTGGTCCCCGGGTTCGAGGGAGCAGTACTTC
TRBJ2-2	TRBV30	NA	NA	CAWSGLRNAGELFF	TGTGCCTGGAGTGGGCTCAGGAACGCCGGGGAGCTGTTTTTT
TRBJ2-5	TRBV27	TRBD1	NA	CASRGQVGETQYF	TGTGCCAGCAGGGGACAGGTTGGAGAGACCCAGTACTTC